The 8 T cell receptor beta chains below were found in one sample sequenced in a study of beta chain features in type 1 diabetes. Their target antigens are unknown. Study-wide points: Moderately but significantly shorter TCRB CDR3s were found in Type 1 diabetes patients in all four CD4+ subsets.

Reverse transcription of all isolated RNA meant that expressed TCRB transcripts were sequenced. TCRdb's copy holds only in-frame clones and misses some; the assay was immunoSEQ multiplex PCR. The table has about 700,000 clones, roughly an eighth seen once. Sequenced material: naive CD4+ T cells from blood. These receptors all stem from a man aged 18 to 29 with type 1 diabetes.

This clone has more than one count but fewer than ten. The V gene is TRBV7-8, the J gene TRBJ2-1; TRBD1 might be the D (6 bases). This CDR3 spans 14 amino acids. Germline CDR1 and CDR2: SGHVS and FQNEAQ. V shed 3 bases and J shed 5 bases, with 11 bases lying between them. CDR3 DNA sequence: TGTGCCAGCAGCTTGGACAGTCTTAACAATGAGCAGTTCTTC. Translated, it gives CASSLDSLNNEQFF.

Notes on this clone: Other DNA sequences in the sample encode the same CDR3. The genes are TRBV20-1 and TRBJ1-1; D ambiguous. The V end was cut by 5 bases, the J end by 3 bases, with 4 bases between. CDR3 length: 10 residues. Per germline, CDR1 DFQATT and CDR2 SNEGSKA (reference sequence). The CDR3: CSAGHTEAFF. The CDR3, as DNA: TGCAGTGCTGGTCACACTGAAGCTTTCTTT.

This chain connects TRBV18 to TRBJ1-2; the D is unclear. V was trimmed by 6 bases and J by 0 bases, leaving 14 bases between them. This CDR3 spans 15 amino acids. Germline loops: CDR1 KGHSH, CDR2 LQKENI. The CDR3 protein is CASSPGLTTNYGYTF. Here the CDR3 DNA reads TGTGCCAGCTCCCCCGGGTTGACGACTAACTATGGCTACACCTTC.

This clone was counted only a few times. This chain links TRBV27 with TRBJ2-3, with D possibly TRBD2 on 7 matching bases. The germline V gene has CDR1 MNHEY and CDR2 SMNVEV (reference sequence). The CDR3 consists of 13 residues. V gave up 5 bases and J gave up 5 bases, with 11 bases separating them. CDR3 bases: TGTGCCAGCAGTGGGGGGGCGGTAGATACGCAGTATTTT. As protein: CASSGGAVDTQYF.

V usage is TRBV30 and J usage is TRBJ1-2, with D maybe TRBD1 (6 bases). Germline V CDR1 and CDR2: GTSNPN, SVGIG (reference sequence). The CDR3 has 15 residues. V lost 4 bases, J lost 0 bases, and 15 bases lay in between. The CDR3 coding sequence is TGTGCCTGGACTCAAGGGGGACGATCTAACTATGGCTACACCTTC. This sequence encodes CAWTQGGRSNYGYTF.

In its sample, this clone was seen a few times. This chain joins TRBV25-1 and TRBJ1-4; D gene ambiguous. The CDR3 is 13 residues long. The germline V and J ends were trimmed by 9 bases and 6 bases, with 14 bases remaining between them. Germline V lookup: CDR1 MGHDK, CDR2 SYGVNS. The CDR3 here is CARKTLRDEKLFF. CDR3 DNA sequence: TGTGCCAGAAAGACACTTAGAGATGAAAAACTGTTTTTT. The variable domain in full, with the rest retrieved from reference TRBV25-1 and TRBJ1-4, is EADIYQTPRYLVIGTGKKITLECSQTMGHDKMYWYQQDPGMELHLIHYSYGVNSTEKGDLSSESTVSRIRTEHFPLTLESARPSHTSQYLCARKTLRDEKLFFGSGTQLSVL.

This clone was seen a few times. The chain couples TRBV7-2 to TRBJ1-1, with 8 bases that match TRBD1. The J segment lost 4 bases and the V segment lost 6 bases, leaving 4 bases of the junction unmatched. The CDR3 covers 13 residues. The germline CDR1 and CDR2 sequences are SGHTA and FQGNSA. CDR3 nucleotides: TGTGCCAGCAGGGAACAGGGGGGCACTGAAGCTTTCTTT. This gives the protein CASREQGGTEAFF.

V is TRBV19 and J is TRBJ1-6, with 7 bases that match TRBD1. V dropped 4 bases and J dropped 5; count of bases not matched to a gene: 5. The CDR3 covers 15 residues. Per the germline V gene, CDR1 is LNHDA and CDR2 is SQIVND (reference sequence). Written as DNA, the CDR3 is TGTGCCAGTAGTACCCGACAGGGAAATAATTCACCCCTCCACTTT. Translation gives CASSTRQGNNSPLHF.